The rows below give T cell receptor beta chains drawn from one sample of a study of blood T cell repertoires in COVID-19. Only in-frame clones appear in the TCRdb table, and some are missing; sequencing was by immunoSEQ multiplex PCR. The table lists about 90,000 clones, 75% to 85% of them singletons. Sequencing input: peripheral blood. The receptors here all came from a woman aged 70-85 years with acute or convalescent COVID-19. The CDR3 runs from the conserved cysteine through the conserved F or W. For some rows the clone size is stated as once, few or many, or as a class when expanded; others skip it.

CDR3aa: CASSSITGGLIPEAFF
v_gene: TRBV28
abundance: NA
len: 16

CDR3aa: CASRETGLETQYF
v_gene: TRBV3-1/TRBV3-2
abundance: NA
len: 13

CDR3aa: CASYGTGVPFFGYTF
v_gene: TRBV6-5
abundance: NA
len: 15

CDR3aa: CASSSPGSGAGGYTF
v_gene: TRBV28
abundance: NA
len: 15

CDR3aa: CASSFSAEQYF
v_gene: TRBV5-6
abundance: once
len: 11

CDR3aa: CASSLGGLAGGYTQYF
v_gene: TRBV7-6
abundance: NA
len: 16

CDR3aa: CATSDLQGTMGETQYF
v_gene: TRBV24-1
abundance: large
len: 16

CDR3aa: CASRAGSGGAKEQFF
v_gene: TRBV19
abundance: few
len: 15

CDR3aa: CASSISDRGRNEQFF
v_gene: TRBV19
abundance: NA
len: 15

CDR3aa: CAWSSGSSYEQYF
v_gene: TRBV30
abundance: once
len: 13

CDR3aa: CASSFRGTEAFF
v_gene: TRBV6-5
abundance: NA
len: 12

CDR3aa: CASSLAGRINFGYTF
v_gene: TRBV7-9
abundance: NA
len: 15

CDR3aa: CASSLYYEQFF
v_gene: TRBV7-9
abundance: NA
len: 11

CDR3aa: CASSPERAGANVLTF
v_gene: TRBV18
abundance: NA
len: 15

CDR3aa: CASSIGDSTGELFF
v_gene: TRBV19
abundance: NA
len: 14